The 20 T cell receptor beta chains below all came from one sample that was sequenced in a study of shared clonotypes between healthy human individuals. Here immunoSEQ multiplex PCR was the method, and the copy in TCRdb shows in-frame clones only, minus some. The sample lists about 2.2 million clones, roughly 91% occurring once. It was CD45RO-negative cells, positively selected for CCR7, that made up naive CD8 cells, with terminally differentiated effector memory CD45RA+ cells excluded. Input material: naive CD8+ T cells from PBMCs. Receptor source: a man younger than 30 in good health. Some clones in this sample may be carry-over from other donors' samples.

This clone has just one count. V and J are TRBV5-4 and TRBJ2-7; maybe TRBD1 (5 bases). V shed 0 bases and J shed 0 bases, with 10 bases lying between them. This CDR3 has 15 residues. Germline V gene data show CDR1 as SGHNT and CDR2 as YYREEE (reference sequence). The CDR3 spells CASSLAAGSSYEQYF. CDR3 coding DNA: TGTGCCAGCAGCTTGGCAGCAGGGTCCTCCTACGAGCAGTACTTC.

The genes are TRBV9 and TRBJ2-3, with TRBD2 matching over 9 bases. Germline V gives CDR1 SGDLS, CDR2 YYNGEE. The CDR3 covers 17 residues. The V gene end was trimmed by 4 bases and the J gene end by 0 bases; junction bases not matched to a gene: 9. In nucleotides, the CDR3 is TGTGCCAGCAGCACCAGCGGGGGGTTTACTAGCACAGATACGCAGTATTTT. This gives the protein CASSTSGGFTSTDTQYF.

The chain employs TRBV28 and TRBJ2-1, with TRBD2 matching 12 bases. Germline V CDR1 and CDR2: MDHEN, SYDVKM. The CDR3 runs 19 residues. The J segment lost 7 bases and the V segment lost 4 bases, leaving 17 bases of the junction unmatched. The CDR3 DNA reads TGTGCCAGCAGTTCCCAAATCAGACTAGCGGGAGTTAATCGGAATGAGCAGTTCTTC. It is translated as CASSSQIRLAGVNRNEQFF.

The chain links TRBV7-9 to TRBJ1-2, with 7 bases identical to TRBD1. Germline V CDR1 and CDR2: SEHNR, FQNEAQ (reference sequence). CDR3 size: 14 residues. With 5 bases clipped from V and 3 bases from J, the junction kept 6 bases outside the gene matches. CDR3 residues: CASSTAGTDYGYTF. Here the CDR3 DNA reads TGTGCCAGCAGCACGGCCGGGACAGACTATGGCTACACCTTC.

This chain uses TRBV6-4 with TRBJ2-5, with TRBD1 matching 8 bases. The J call may not be correct, given that the DNA end is closer to TRBJ2-7. This CDR3 spans 16 amino acids. CDR1 and CDR2 (germline): MRHNA, SNTAGT. Written as DNA, the CDR3 is TGTGCCACCCCCCGAGCCCGAGACAGGGGCCCCTACGAGCAGTACTTC. The encoded protein is CATPRARDRGPYEQYF.

The chain is built from TRBV7-9 and TRBJ1-1; 8 bases fit TRBD1. This CDR3 is 14 amino acids long. Trimming took 3 bases from V and 10 from J; bases not matched to a gene: 10. Germline CDR1 and CDR2: SEHNR and FQNEAQ (reference sequence). CDR3 protein: CASSLVSEGQGAFF. The DNA of the CDR3 is TGTGCCAGCAGCTTGGTATCGGAAGGACAGGGAGCTTTCTTT.

The chain is built from TRBV5-6 and TRBJ2-5; possibly TRBD1 for D (5 bases). The CDR3 runs to 15 residues. V lost 0 bases to trimming and J lost 4 bases, with 13 bases between them. Germline CDR1 and CDR2: SGHDT and YYEEEE. The CDR3 sequence is CASSLAQDTAETQYF. CDR3 bases: TGTGCCAGCAGCTTGGCCCAGGACACCGCAGAGACCCAGTACTTC.

The chain employs TRBV29-1 and TRBJ2-1; tentative D call: TRBD1 (6 bases). CDR1 SQVTM and CDR2 ANQGSEA come from the germline V gene. The CDR3 contains 16 residues. Between the trimmed V and J ends, which lost 2 bases and 4 bases, there was a span of 18 bases. The CDR3 region is CSVEITGTSYYNEQFF. The CDR3 region has the DNA TGCAGCGTTGAAATTACCGGGACAAGTTATTACAATGAGCAGTTCTTC.

The V call is TRBV19, the J call TRBJ2-7, with a tentative D call TRBD1 (6 bases). The germline CDR1 and CDR2 sequences are LNHDA and SQIVND (reference sequence). V lost 6 bases, J lost 5 bases, and 20 bases lay in between. CDR3 length equals 15 residues. CDR3 bases: TGTGCCAGTAGCTCAGGGGTGGTCCGCCTGGACGAGCAGTACTTC. This codes for CASSSGVVRLDEQYF.

CDR3 sequence (DNA): TGCGCCAGCAGCCAAGGGCTAGGACGCAACTATGGCTACACCTTC. It yields the protein CASSQGLGRNYGYTF. J is TRBJ1-2 and V is TRBV4-1; D gene unclear. The germline V gene encodes CDR1 MGHRA and CDR2 YSYEKL. V lost 1 base and J 2 bases, leaving 11 bases between the germline ends. The CDR3 is made up of 15 amino acids.

The rearrangement uses TRBV7-2 and TRBJ2-7; 7 bases agree with TRBD2. This CDR3 region has 13 residues. Germline V gene sequence: CDR1 SGHTA, CDR2 FQGNSA. Germline trimming cut 5 bases from V and 5 bases from J; bases unmatched to any gene: 6. DNA for the CDR3: TGTGCCAGCAGCCCCGGGGGGATCCACGAGCAGTACTTC. This sequence encodes CASSPGGIHEQYF.

The chain is built from TRBV13 and TRBJ2-7; D gene unclear. V dropped 4 bases and J dropped 7 bases, with 17 bases sitting between them. The germline V gene has CDR1 PRHDT and CDR2 FYEKMQ (reference sequence). The CDR3 extends over 14 amino acids. CDR3 DNA: TGTGCCAGCAGCTCCAACCACCGCTTCGGTGAGCAGTACTTC. Protein: CASSSNHRFGEQYF.

This chain uses TRBV7-7 with TRBJ2-1; D is perhaps TRBD2 (5 bases). CDR3 length equals 15 residues. V lost 2 bases to trimming and J lost 0 bases, with 8 bases between them. Germline V CDR1 and CDR2: SSHAT, FNYEAQ (reference sequence). The CDR3 here is CASSLSRVSYNEQFF. CDR3 in DNA: TGTGCCAGCAGCTTATCGCGGGTCTCCTACAATGAGCAGTTCTTC.

The V call is TRBV4-1, the J call TRBJ2-7; 9 bases match TRBD2. V trimming: 1 base; J trimming: 3 bases; junction bases outside the gene matches: 4. Germline assignment: CDR1 MGHRA and CDR2 YSYEKL. CDR3 length equals 15 residues. DNA for the CDR3: TGCGCCAGCAGCCAAGGGGCGGGAGGGGACTACGAGCAGTACTTC. It specifies CASSQGAGGDYEQYF.

Details on this clone: The identical CDR3 is also encoded by other nucleotide sequences in the sample. The chain links TRBV19 to TRBJ2-7, with TRBD1 matching 8 bases. Losses at the gene ends were 3 bases for V and 2 bases for J; bases not matched to a gene: 3. From germline, CDR1 is LNHDA and CDR2 SQIVND (reference sequence). This CDR3 is 14 amino acids long. The CDR3: CASSIGTGTYEQYF. Here the CDR3 DNA reads TGTGCCAGTAGTATTGGGACAGGAACCTACGAGCAGTACTTC.

The DNA of the CDR3 is TGTGCCAGCAGCCGAGACGGGAACATACTCTCTGGAAACACCATATATTTT. As protein: CASSRDGNILSGNTIYF. This rearrangement joins TRBV11-2 to TRBJ1-3, with D unclear. The V end lost 5 bases, the J end lost 0 bases, and 17 bases lay between the germline ends. Looked up from germline, CDR1 is SGHAT and CDR2 is FQNNGV. The CDR3 length is 17 residues.

J is TRBJ2-7 and V is TRBV4-1; 7 bases line up with TRBD1. CDR1 and CDR2 from the germline V gene are MGHRA and YSYEKL. The CDR3 has 21 residues. V shed 0 bases and J 1 base; nucleotides not matched to a gene: 21. The CDR3 region is CASSQDISGYRSGQPSYEQYF. The CDR3 bases are TGCGCCAGCAGCCAAGATATTTCGGGGTATAGGTCGGGACAGCCGTCCTACGAGCAGTACTTC.

Turning to this clone: One end of the junction varies from germline; a read error may be responsible. This rearrangement joins TRBV27 to TRBJ2-7; 10 bases fit TRBD1. In germline, CDR1 is MNHEY, CDR2 SMNVEV (reference sequence). CDR3 length equals 15 residues. Written as DNA, the CDR3 is TGTGCCAGTAGTTTTGGGGGGACAGGGGAATACGAGCAGTACTTC. Translated, it gives CASSFGGTGEYEQYF.

The rearrangement joins TRBV2 to TRBJ1-1; D uncertain. Germline V gene lookup returns CDR1 SNHLY and CDR2 FYNNEI. The CDR3 covers 13 residues. The germline V and J ends were trimmed by 8 bases and 2 bases, with 12 bases remaining between them. CDR3 protein: CASALTVNTEAFF. The DNA of the CDR3 is TGTGCCAGCGCCCTTACAGTTAACACTGAAGCTTTCTTT.

This chain joins TRBV5-1 and TRBJ2-3, with D possibly TRBD2 on 5 matching bases. Trimming took off 0 bases at V and 0 bases at J, with 14 bases between the two ends. The length of the CDR3 is 17 residues. Germline loops: CDR1 SGHRS, CDR2 YFSETQ. CDR3 sequence: CASSLAEGGRSTDTQYF. In nucleotides, the CDR3 is TGCGCCAGCAGCTTGGCCGAGGGCGGAAGAAGCACAGATACGCAGTATTTT.